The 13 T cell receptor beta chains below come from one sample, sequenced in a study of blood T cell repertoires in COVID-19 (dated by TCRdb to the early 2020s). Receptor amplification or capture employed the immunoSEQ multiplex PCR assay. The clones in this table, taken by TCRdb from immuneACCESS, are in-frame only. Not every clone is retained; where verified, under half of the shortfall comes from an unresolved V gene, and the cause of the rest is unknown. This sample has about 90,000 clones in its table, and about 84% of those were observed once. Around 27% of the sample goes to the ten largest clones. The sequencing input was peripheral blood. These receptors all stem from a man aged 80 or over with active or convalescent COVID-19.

CDR3 DNA: TGCGCCAGCAGCCCTGGTACAGGGGGCCTCGAGCAGTACTTC. It translates to CASSPGTGGLEQYF. J is TRBJ2-7 and V is TRBV5-1; 9 bases map to TRBD1. V shed 4 bases and J 6 bases; nucleotides not matched to a gene: 8. The CDR3 extends over 14 amino acids. Germline lookup yields CDR1 SGHRS and CDR2 YFSETQ.

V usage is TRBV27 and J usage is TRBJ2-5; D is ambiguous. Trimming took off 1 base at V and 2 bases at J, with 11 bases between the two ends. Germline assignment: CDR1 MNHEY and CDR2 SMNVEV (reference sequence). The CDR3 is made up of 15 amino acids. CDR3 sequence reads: CASSLWAGQQETQYF. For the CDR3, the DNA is TGTGCCAGCAGTTTATGGGCAGGTCAGCAAGAGACCCAGTACTTC.

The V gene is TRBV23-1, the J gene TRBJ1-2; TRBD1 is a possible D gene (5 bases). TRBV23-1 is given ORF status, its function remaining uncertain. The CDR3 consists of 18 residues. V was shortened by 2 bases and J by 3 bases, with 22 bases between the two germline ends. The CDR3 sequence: CASSQITGAKSKDYGYTF. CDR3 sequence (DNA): TGCGCCAGCAGTCAAATCACAGGCGCTAAAAGTAAGGACTATGGCTACACCTTC.

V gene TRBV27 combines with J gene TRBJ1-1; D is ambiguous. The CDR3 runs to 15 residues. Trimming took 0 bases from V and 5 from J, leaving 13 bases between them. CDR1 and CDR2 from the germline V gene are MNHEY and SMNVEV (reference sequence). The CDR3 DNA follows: TGTGCCAGCAGTTTATCGGGTCCCGTGCGGACTGAAGCTTTCTTT. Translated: CASSLSGPVRTEAFF.

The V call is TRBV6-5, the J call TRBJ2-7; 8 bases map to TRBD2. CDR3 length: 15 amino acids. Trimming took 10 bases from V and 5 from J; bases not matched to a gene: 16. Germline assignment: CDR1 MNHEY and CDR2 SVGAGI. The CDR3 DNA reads TGTGCCACCGCCGGAGCGGGCCTAGCGGGCCACGAGCAGTACTTC. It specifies CATAGAGLAGHEQYF.

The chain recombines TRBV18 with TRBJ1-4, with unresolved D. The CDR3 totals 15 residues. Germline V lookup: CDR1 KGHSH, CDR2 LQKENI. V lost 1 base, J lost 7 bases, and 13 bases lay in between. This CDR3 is CASSPRERVGEKLFF. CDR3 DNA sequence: TGTGCCAGCTCACCACGGGAGAGGGTCGGTGAAAAACTGTTTTTT.

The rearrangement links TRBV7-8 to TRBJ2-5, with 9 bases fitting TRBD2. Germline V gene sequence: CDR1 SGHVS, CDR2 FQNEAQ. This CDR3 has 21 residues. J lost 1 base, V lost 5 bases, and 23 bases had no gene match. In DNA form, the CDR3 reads TGTGCCAGCAGCCTACGGGAATGGGCTAGCGGGGCCGTGGGGGGCCAAGAGACCCAGTACTTC. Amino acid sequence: CASSLREWASGAVGGQETQYF.

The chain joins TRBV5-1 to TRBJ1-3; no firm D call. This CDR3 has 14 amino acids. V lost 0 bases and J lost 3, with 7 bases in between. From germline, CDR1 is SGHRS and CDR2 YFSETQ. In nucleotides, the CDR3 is TGCGCCAGCAGCTTGGCGGGGATTGGAAACACCATATATTTT. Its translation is CASSLAGIGNTIYF.

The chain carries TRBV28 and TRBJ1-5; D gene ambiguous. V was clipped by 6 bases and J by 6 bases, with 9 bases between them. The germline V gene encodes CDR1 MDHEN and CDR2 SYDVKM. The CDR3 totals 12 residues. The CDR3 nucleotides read TGTGCCAGCAGAGCGCCGGGTCAGCCCCAGCATTTT. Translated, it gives CASRAPGQPQHF. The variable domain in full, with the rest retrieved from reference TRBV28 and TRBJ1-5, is DVKVTQSSRYLVKRTGEKVFLECVQDMDHENMFWYRQDPGLGLRLIYFSYDVKMKEKGDIPEGYSVSREKKERFSLILESASTNQTSMYLCASRAPGQPQHFGDGTRLSIL.

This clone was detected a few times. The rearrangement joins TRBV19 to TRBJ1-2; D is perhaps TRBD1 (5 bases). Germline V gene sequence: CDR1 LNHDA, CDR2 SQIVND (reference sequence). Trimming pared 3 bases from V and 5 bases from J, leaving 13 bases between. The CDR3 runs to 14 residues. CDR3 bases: TGTGCCAGTAGTATCGGGGGGAAAGAGTATGGCTACACCTTC. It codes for CASSIGGKEYGYTF.

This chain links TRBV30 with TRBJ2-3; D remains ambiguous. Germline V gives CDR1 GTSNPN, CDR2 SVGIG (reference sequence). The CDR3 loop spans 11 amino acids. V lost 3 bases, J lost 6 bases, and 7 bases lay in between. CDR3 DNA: TGTGCCTGGAGGGTCCGGGATACGCAGTATTTT. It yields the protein CAWRVRDTQYF.

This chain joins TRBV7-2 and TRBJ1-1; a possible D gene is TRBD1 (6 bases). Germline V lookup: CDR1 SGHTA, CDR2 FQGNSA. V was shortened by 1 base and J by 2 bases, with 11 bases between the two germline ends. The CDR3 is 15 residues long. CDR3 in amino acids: CASSLVFGTNTEAFF. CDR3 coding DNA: TGTGCCAGCAGCTTAGTATTTGGGACAAACACTGAAGCTTTCTTT.

The CDR3, as DNA: TGTGCCAGCAGAGACTCCGGGACAAAGTCCTACAATGAGCAGTTCTTC. It is translated as CASRDSGTKSYNEQFF. The V and J genes are TRBV25-1 and TRBJ2-1; D possibly corresponds to TRBD1 (6 bases). The CDR3 covers 16 residues. Per the germline V gene, CDR1 is MGHDK and CDR2 is SYGVNS. V lost 6 bases to trimming and J lost 1 base, with 16 bases between them.